The sample holds a few counts of the clone carrying this TCR beta chain. Its matching antigen is unknown. These data are taken from a study of cytomegalovirus exposure and HLA in healthy donors. Looking at the study overall: Prior work identified under 130 million unique TCR beta sequences in around 170 million T cells. Early on, a data release was issued that held some 85 million unique TCRs from HLA-typed donors.

PCR amplification relied on 60 Vbeta primers (plus 13 Jbeta primers). Measured with immunoSEQ multiplex PCR; TCRdb has only the in-frame clones, and not every one. The sample lists 100,000 to 150,000 clones, approximately 80% occurring once. Study-level results: Productive rates of about 90% or about 30% were seen for most TCR beta V segments in an earlier analysis. A later analysis found common viral pathogens apparently linked to several of the most significant clusters.

CDR3 length: 12 residues. With 5 bases removed from V and 3 bases from J, the gap between germline ends came to 8 bases. Germline V gene lookup returns CDR1 MDHEN and CDR2 SYDVKM. This chain joins TRBV28 and TRBJ2-7, with D maybe TRBD1 (6 bases). This TCR was sampled from a young woman in good health and CMV-seropositive. The sample consisted of PBMCs. The CDR3 DNA reads as TGTGCCAGCAGTAGGACAGACTACGAGCAGTACTTC. It codes for CASSRTDYEQYF.